A selection of T cell receptor beta chains follows, all from one sample in a study of tumor-infiltrating lymphocytes in primary liver carcinoma. TCRdb called the multiplex PCR reads again in MiXCR, with one record for every CDR3 protein. The table lists 200,000 or so distinct CDR3 sequences, about 61% of them singletons. The sample comprised peripheral blood. These receptors came from a woman in her sixties with primary liver carcinoma and hepatitis B virus infection. CDR3s include the opening cysteine and the closing phenylalanine or tryptophan. D genes are given only for firm matches. Only some rows state a clone size, as once, few, many or a class for expanded clones.

cdr3_aa: CASGRSGSGANVQTF
cdr3_nt: TGTGCCAGCGGCCGGTCAGGGTCTGGGGCCAACGTCCAGACTTTC
v_call: TRBV11-3
j_call: TRBJ2-6
clone_size: .
d_call: .

cdr3_aa: CGSSPKGGLRTDTQYF
cdr3_nt: TGTGGCAGCAGCCCTAAGGGGGGTCTGAGGACAGATACGCAGTATTTT
v_call: TRBV11-2
j_call: TRBJ2-3
clone_size: .
d_call: .

cdr3_aa: CASSRRSSGADTQYF
cdr3_nt: TGTGCCAGCAGTCGTCGGAGTAGTGGCGCAGATACGCAGTATTTT
v_call: TRBV6-2/TRBV6-3
j_call: TRBJ2-3
clone_size: .
d_call: .

cdr3_aa: CASSTGGTTEAFF
cdr3_nt: TGTGCCAGCAGCACAGGGGGGACTACTGAAGCTTTCTTT
v_call: TRBV6-6
j_call: TRBJ1-1
clone_size: many
d_call: TRBD1

cdr3_aa: CASSSSWGEFYGYTF
cdr3_nt: TGTGCCAGCAGTTCCTCCTGGGGGGAATTCTATGGCTACACCTTC
v_call: TRBV6-5
j_call: TRBJ1-2
clone_size: many
d_call: .

cdr3_aa: CASPPDRGPYNEQFF
cdr3_nt: TGTGCCAGCCCGCCTGACAGGGGCCCCTACAATGAGCAGTTCTTC
v_call: TRBV2
j_call: TRBJ2-1
clone_size: few
d_call: TRBD1

cdr3_aa: CASSSNRGGGEQYF
cdr3_nt: TGTGCCAGCAGCTCAAATAGGGGGGGTGGGGAGCAGTACTTC
v_call: TRBV6-6
j_call: TRBJ2-7
clone_size: .
d_call: .

cdr3_aa: CSARDQAKGGLGELFF
cdr3_nt: TGCAGTGCTAGAGATCAGGCAAAAGGCGGACTTGGGGAGCTGTTTTTT
v_call: TRBV20-1
j_call: TRBJ2-2
clone_size: .
d_call: .

cdr3_aa: CASSLWRELNEQFF
cdr3_nt: TGTGCCAGCAGCTTGTGGCGGGAGTTAAATGAGCAGTTCTTC
v_call: TRBV5-6
j_call: TRBJ2-1
clone_size: few
d_call: TRBD2

cdr3_aa: CASSLWSRPTWGNEQFF
cdr3_nt: TGTGCCAGCAGTTTATGGTCCCGGCCAACTTGGGGCAATGAGCAGTTCTTC
v_call: TRBV28
j_call: TRBJ2-1
clone_size: .
d_call: .

cdr3_aa: CASSLDSPYEQYF
cdr3_nt: TGCGCCAGCAGCTTGGACAGTCCTTACGAGCAGTACTTC
v_call: TRBV5-1
j_call: TRBJ2-7
clone_size: few
d_call: .

cdr3_aa: CASSPGTMYTEAFF
cdr3_nt: TGCGCCAGCAGCCCTGGGACAATGTACACTGAAGCTTTCTTT
v_call: TRBV5-1
j_call: TRBJ1-1
clone_size: .
d_call: .

cdr3_aa: CASSGGSGNTGELFF
cdr3_nt: TGTGCCAGCAGTGGCGGTAGCGGAAACACCGGGGAGCTGTTTTTT
v_call: TRBV25-1
j_call: TRBJ2-2
clone_size: once
d_call: .

cdr3_aa: CASRRTGMLDGYTF
cdr3_nt: TGTGCCAGCAGAAGGACAGGGATGCTGGATGGCTACACCTTC
v_call: TRBV6-2/TRBV6-3
j_call: TRBJ1-2
clone_size: many
d_call: TRBD1

cdr3_aa: CASSLVLAGGQETQYF
cdr3_nt: TGTGCCAGCAGCTTGGTACTAGCGGGGGGGCAAGAGACCCAGTACTTC
v_call: TRBV5-4
j_call: TRBJ2-5
clone_size: .
d_call: TRBD2

cdr3_aa: CASRTGSLGSYGYTF
cdr3_nt: TGTGCCAGCAGAACAGGTTCTCTCGGTAGCTATGGCTACACCTTC
v_call: TRBV28
j_call: TRBJ1-2
clone_size: few
d_call: .

cdr3_aa: CASSLGGIRIHEQFF
cdr3_nt: TGCGCCAGCAGCTTGGGTGGGATTAGGATCCATGAGCAGTTCTTC
v_call: TRBV5-1
j_call: TRBJ2-1
clone_size: .
d_call: .

cdr3_aa: CSVEDGLAGSYEQYF
cdr3_nt: TGCAGCGTTGAAGATGGGCTAGCGGGATCCTACGAGCAGTACTTC
v_call: TRBV29-1
j_call: TRBJ2-7
clone_size: many
d_call: TRBD2

cdr3_aa: CPSNRGLRGAFF
cdr3_nt: TGTCCCAGCAACCGGGGCCTCAGGGGGGCTTTCTTT
v_call: TRBV12-3/TRBV12-4
j_call: TRBJ1-1
clone_size: .
d_call: TRBD1

cdr3_aa: CASAISGRGLATGELLF
cdr3_nt: TGTGCCAGCGCAATTTCGGGCAGGGGGCTCGCCACCGGGGAGCTGCTTTTT
v_call: TRBV11-2
j_call: TRBJ2-2
clone_size: .
d_call: TRBD1

cdr3_aa: CSVPGWGIGGLFF
cdr3_nt: TGCAGCGTGCCAGGCTGGGGGATTGGGGGACTGTTTTTT
v_call: TRBV29-1
j_call: TRBJ2-2
clone_size: .
d_call: .

cdr3_aa: CANRHSVTKPYEQYF
cdr3_nt: TGTGCCAACAGGCACTCCGTGACAAAACCCTACGAGCAGTACTTC
v_call: TRBV11-2
j_call: TRBJ2-7
clone_size: .
d_call: .

cdr3_aa: CTSSSRGTSGRSDEQYF
cdr3_nt: TGTACCAGCAGCTCTAGGGGCACTAGCGGGAGGTCGGACGAACAGTACTTC
v_call: TRBV11-2
j_call: TRBJ2-7
clone_size: .
d_call: TRBD2